This section outlines one T cell receptor (beta chain) sequence together with its context. Antigen specificity is unknown. These data come from a study of T cell responses to AZD1222 COVID-19 vaccine. Generated by immunoSEQ multiplex PCR, the TCRdb table keeps only in-frame clones and is missing some. The sample includes about 140,000 clones, more than 75% seen only once; the top ten take 3% to 4%. V was shortened by 0 bases and J by 6 bases, with 10 bases between the two germline ends. The CDR3 consists of 14 residues. In germline, CDR1 is MGHDK, CDR2 SYGVNS. Points from the study as a whole: It should be noted that donors were predominantly white British and more often female, and clonal diversity was possibly underestimated.

This chain uses TRBV25-1 with TRBJ2-3; perhaps TRBD2 as D (5 bases). This specimen consisted of peripheral blood, obtained 28 days after the second AZD1222 dose. The receptor was derived from an adult who received the AZD1222 COVID-19 vaccine. CDR3 DNA: TGTGCCAGCAGTGAATATATGAGGAGGGATACGCAGTATTTT. Residues: CASSEYMRRDTQYF.